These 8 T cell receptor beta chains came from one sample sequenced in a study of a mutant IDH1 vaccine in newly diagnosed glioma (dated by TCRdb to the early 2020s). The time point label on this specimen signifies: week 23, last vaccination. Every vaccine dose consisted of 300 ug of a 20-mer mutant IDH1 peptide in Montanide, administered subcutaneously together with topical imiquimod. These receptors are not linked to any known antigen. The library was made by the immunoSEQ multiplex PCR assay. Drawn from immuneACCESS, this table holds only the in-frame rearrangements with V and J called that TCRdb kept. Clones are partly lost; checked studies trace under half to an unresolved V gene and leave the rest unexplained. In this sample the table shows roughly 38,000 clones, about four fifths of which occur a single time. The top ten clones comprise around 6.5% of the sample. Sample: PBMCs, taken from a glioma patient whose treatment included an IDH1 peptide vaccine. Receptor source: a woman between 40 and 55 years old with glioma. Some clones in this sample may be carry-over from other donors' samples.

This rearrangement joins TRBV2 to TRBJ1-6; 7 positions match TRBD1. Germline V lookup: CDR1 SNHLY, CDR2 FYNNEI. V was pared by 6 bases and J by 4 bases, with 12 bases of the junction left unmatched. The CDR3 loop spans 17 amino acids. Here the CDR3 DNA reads TGTGCCAGCAGGGGGGGCCGGGACAGTAAGTATAATTCACCCCTCCACTTT. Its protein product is CASRGGRDSKYNSPLHF.

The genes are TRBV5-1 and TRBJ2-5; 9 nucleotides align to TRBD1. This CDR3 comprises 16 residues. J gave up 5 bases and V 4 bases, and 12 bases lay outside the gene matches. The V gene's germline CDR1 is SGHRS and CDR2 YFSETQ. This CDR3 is CASSPEGQGRGETQYF. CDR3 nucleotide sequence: TGCGCCAGCAGCCCGGAGGGACAGGGAAGGGGGGAGACCCAGTACTTC.

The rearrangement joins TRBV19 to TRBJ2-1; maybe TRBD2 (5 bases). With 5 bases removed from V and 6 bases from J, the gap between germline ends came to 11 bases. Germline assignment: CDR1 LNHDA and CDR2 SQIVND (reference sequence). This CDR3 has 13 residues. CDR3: CASSLSLANEQFF. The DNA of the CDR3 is TGTGCCAGTAGTTTAAGTCTAGCCAATGAGCAGTTCTTC.

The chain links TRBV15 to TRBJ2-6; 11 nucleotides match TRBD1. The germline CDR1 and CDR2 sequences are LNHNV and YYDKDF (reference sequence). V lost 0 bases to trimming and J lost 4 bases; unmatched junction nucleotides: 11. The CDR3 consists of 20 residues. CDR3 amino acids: CATSRDPPPDRGQGANVLTF. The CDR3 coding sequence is TGTGCCACCAGCAGAGATCCCCCCCCGGACAGGGGGCAAGGGGCCAACGTCCTGACTTTC. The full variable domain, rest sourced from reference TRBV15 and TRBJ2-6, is DAMVIQNPRYQVTQFGKPVTLSCSQTLNHNVMYWYQQKSSQAPKLLFHYYDKDFNNEADTPDNFQSRRPNTSFCFLDIRSPGLGDTAMYLCATSRDPPPDRGQGANVLTFGAGSRLTVL.

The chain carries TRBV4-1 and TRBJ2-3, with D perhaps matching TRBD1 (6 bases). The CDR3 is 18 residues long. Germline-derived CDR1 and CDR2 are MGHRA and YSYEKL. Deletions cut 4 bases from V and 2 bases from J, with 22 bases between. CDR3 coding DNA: TGCGCCAGCAGCCTCCGACCCCCGTTGGGACAAGACACAGATACGCAGTATTTT. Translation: CASSLRPPLGQDTDTQYF.

The CDR3 DNA sequence: TGTGCCAGCAGTTTATTCGGGGATCCGCAGTACTTC. It translates to CASSLFGDPQYF. The chain links TRBV28 to TRBJ2-7; TRBD2 is a possible D gene (5 bases). CDR3 length: 12 amino acids. V gave up 1 base and J gave up 9 bases, with 10 bases separating them. CDR1 is MDHEN and CDR2 is SYDVKM in the germline V gene.

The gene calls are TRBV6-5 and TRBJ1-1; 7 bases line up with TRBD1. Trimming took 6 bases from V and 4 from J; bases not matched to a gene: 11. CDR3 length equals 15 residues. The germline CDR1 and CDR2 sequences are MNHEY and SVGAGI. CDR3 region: CASREWDSQGTEAFF. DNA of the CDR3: TGTGCCAGCAGGGAGTGGGACAGCCAAGGCACTGAAGCTTTCTTT.

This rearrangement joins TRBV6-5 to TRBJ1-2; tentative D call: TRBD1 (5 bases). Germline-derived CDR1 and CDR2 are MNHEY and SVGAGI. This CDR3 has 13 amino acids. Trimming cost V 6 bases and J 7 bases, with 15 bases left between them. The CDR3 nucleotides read TGTGCCAGCAGCACGCGGGGGTCGGGTGGCTACACCTTC. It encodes CASSTRGSGGYTF.